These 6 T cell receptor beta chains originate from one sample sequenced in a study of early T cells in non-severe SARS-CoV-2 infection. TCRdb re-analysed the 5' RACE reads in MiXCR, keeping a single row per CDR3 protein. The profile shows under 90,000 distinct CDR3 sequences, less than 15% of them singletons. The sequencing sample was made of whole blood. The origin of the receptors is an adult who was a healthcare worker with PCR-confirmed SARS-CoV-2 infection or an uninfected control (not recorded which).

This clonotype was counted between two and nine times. CDR3 protein: CASSLGLGSGGLVTEAFF. The DNA for the CDR3 is TGTGCCAGCAGCTTAGGATTGGGCAGCGGGGGCCTGGTCACTGAAGCTTTCTTT. The genes are TRBV11-2 and TRBJ1-1, with D tentatively TRBD1 (6 bases). The germline CDR1 and CDR2 sequences are SGHAT and FQNNGV. The V gene lost 1 base and the J gene lost 4 bases, with 22 bases spanning the gap. The CDR3 has 18 residues.

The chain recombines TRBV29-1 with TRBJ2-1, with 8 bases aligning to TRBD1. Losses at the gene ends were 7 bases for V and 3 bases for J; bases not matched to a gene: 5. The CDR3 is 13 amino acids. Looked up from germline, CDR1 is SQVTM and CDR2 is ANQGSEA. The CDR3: CSARQGSYNEQFF. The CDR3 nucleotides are TGCAGCGCCCGACAGGGGAGCTACAATGAGCAGTTCTTC.

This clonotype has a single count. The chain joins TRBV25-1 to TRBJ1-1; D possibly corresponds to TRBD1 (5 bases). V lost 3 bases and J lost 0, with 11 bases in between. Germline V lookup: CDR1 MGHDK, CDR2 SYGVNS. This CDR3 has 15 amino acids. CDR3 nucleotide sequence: TGTGCCAGCAGTGAGGGAACAGGCGTGAACACTGAAGCTTTCTTT. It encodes CASSEGTGVNTEAFF.

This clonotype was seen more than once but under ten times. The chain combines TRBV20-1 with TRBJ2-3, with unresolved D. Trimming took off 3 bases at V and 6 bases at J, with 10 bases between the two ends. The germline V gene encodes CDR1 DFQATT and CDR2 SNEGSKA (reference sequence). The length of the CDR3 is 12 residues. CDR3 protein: CSASVARDTQYF. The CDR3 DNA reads TGCAGTGCTAGTGTCGCCCGGGATACGCAGTATTTT.

Here the CDR3 DNA reads TGTGCCAGCAGCTCCCGTATTTTCGTGACAGGGGAGAATTCACCCCTCCACTTT. As protein: CASSSRIFVTGENSPLHF. This chain joins TRBV7-2 and TRBJ1-6; 8 bases agree with TRBD1. Germline assignment: CDR1 SGHTA and CDR2 FQGNSA. The trim removed 4 bases at V and 7 bases at J, leaving 15 bases unmatched. This CDR3 spans 18 amino acids. Looking up the rest from reference TRBV7-2 and TRBJ1-6 gives the full variable domain: GAGVSQSPSNKVTEKGKDVELRCDPISGHTALYWYRQSLGQGLEFLIYFQGNSAPDKSGLPSDRFSAERTGGSVSTLTIQRTQQEDSAVYLCASSSRIFVTGENSPLHFGNGTRLTVT.

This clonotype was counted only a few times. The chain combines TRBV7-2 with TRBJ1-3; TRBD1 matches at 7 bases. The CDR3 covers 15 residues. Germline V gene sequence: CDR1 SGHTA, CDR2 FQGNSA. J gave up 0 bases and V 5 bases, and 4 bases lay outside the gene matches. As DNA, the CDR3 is TGTGCCAGCAGCCTACAGGGGAGCTCTGGAAACACCATATATTTT. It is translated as CASSLQGSSGNTIYF.